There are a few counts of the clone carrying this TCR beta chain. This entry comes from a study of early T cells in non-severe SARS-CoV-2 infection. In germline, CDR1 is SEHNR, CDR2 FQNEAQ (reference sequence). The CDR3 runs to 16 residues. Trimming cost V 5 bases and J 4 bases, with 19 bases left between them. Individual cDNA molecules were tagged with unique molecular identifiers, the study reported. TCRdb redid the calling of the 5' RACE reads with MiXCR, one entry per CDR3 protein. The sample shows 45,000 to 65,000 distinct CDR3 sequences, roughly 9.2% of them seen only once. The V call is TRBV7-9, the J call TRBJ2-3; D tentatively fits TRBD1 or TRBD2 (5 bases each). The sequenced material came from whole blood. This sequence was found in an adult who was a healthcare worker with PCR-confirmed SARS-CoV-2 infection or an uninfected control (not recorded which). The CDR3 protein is CASSTSALVGADTQYF. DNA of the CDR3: TGTGCCAGCAGCACCAGCGCCCTAGTGGGGGCAGATACGCAGTATTTT.